The clone carrying this T cell receptor (beta chain) has just one count. Its specificity is unknown. J lost 5 bases, V lost 8 bases, and 10 bases had no gene match. The CDR3 has 15 residues. Looked up from germline, CDR1 is MNHNS and CDR2 is SASEGT. The naive CD8 fraction comprised CD45RO-negative cells positively selected for CCR7 and excluded terminally differentiated effector memory CD45RA+ cells. This specimen comes from a study of shared clonotypes between healthy human individuals. Study-level findings and limits: Naive subsets tended to show greater estimated richness than memory subsets. A reduction in generation probabilities was seen for non-shared clonotypes relative to those shared by all four donors.

Template for every sorted-subset replicate PCR totaled approximately 200 ng DNA, tens of thousands of T cell genomes. Profiled with immunoSEQ multiplex PCR; TCRdb holds only in-frame clones, not every one. The sample has approximately 600,000 clones; roughly 96% are singletons. Material for sequencing was naive CD8+ T cells sorted from blood. This TCR was sampled from a woman under 40 in good health. V usage is TRBV6-1 and J usage is TRBJ2-7, with 12 bases identical to TRBD1. The CDR3 coding sequence is TGTGCCAGCGTCGTTGGGACAGGGGGCGAAAACGAGCAGTACTTC. Translation: CASVVGTGGENEQYF.